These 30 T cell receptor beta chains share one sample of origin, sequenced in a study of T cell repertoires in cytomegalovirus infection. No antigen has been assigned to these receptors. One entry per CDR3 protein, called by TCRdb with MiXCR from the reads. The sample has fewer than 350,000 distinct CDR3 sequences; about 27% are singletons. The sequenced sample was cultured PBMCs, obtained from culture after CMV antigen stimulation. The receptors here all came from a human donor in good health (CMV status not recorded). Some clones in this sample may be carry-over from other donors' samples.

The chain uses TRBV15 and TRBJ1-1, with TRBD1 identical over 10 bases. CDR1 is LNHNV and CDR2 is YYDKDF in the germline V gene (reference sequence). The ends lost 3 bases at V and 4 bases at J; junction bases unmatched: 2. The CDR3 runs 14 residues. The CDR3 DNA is TGTGCCACCAGCAGGGGACAGGGGTCCACTGAAGCTTTCTTT. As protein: CATSRGQGSTEAFF.

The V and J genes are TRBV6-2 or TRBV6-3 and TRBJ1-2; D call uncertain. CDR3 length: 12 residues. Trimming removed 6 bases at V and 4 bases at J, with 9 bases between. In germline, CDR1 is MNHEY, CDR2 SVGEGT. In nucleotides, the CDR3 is TGTGCCAGCAGACCCCGAGGCTATGGCTACACCTTC. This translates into CASRPRGYGYTF.

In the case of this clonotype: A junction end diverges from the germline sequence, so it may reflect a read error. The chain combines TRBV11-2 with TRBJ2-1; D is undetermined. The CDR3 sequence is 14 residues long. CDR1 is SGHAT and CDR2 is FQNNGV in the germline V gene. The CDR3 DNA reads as TGTGCCAGCAGCTTTCTTCGGACCGACAAGGAGCAGTTCTTC. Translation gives CASSFLRTDKEQFF.

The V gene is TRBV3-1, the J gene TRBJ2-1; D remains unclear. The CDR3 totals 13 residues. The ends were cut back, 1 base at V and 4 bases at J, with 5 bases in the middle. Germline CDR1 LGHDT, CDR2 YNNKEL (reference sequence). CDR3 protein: CASSQAQYNEQFF. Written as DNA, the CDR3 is TGTGCCAGCAGCCAAGCTCAGTACAATGAGCAGTTCTTC.

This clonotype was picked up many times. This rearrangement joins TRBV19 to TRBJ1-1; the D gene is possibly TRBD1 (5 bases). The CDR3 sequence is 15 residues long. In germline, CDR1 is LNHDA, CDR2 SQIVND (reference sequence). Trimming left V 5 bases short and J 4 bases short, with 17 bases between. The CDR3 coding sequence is TGTGCCAGTAGTTTGGGGGACGGTTTCGGCACTGAAGCTTTCTTT. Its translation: CASSLGDGFGTEAFF.

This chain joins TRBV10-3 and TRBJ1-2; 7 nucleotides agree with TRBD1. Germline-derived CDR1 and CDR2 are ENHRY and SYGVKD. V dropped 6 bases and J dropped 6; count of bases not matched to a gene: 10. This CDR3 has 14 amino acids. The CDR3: CAISLDRFGDGYTF. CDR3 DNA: TGTGCCATCAGCCTGGACAGGTTCGGGGATGGCTACACCTTC.

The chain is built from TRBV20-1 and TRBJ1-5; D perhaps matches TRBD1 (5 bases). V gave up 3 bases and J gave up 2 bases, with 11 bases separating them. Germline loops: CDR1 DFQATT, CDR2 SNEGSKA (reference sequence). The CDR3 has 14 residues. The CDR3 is CSARTGGGNQPQHF. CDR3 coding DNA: TGCAGTGCTAGGACCGGGGGTGGCAATCAGCCCCAGCATTTT.

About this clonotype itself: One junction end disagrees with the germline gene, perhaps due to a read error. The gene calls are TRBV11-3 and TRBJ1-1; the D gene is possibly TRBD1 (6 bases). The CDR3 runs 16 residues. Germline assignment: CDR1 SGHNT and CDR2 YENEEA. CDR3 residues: CASSPGGGRGNAEAFF. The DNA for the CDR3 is TGTGCCAGCAGCCCAGGAGGGGGGAGGGGGAACGCTGAAGCTTTCTTT. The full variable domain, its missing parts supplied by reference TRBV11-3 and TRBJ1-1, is EAGVVQSPRYKIIEKKQPVAFWCNPISGHNTLYWYLQNLGQGPELLIRYENEEAVDDSQLPKDRFSAERLKGVDSTLKIQPAELGDSAVYLCASSPGGGRGNAEAFFGQGTRLTVV.

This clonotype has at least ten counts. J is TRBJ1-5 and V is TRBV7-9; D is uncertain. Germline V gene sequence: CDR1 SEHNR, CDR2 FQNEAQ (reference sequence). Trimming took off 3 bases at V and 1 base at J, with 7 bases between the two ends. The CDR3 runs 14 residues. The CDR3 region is CASSFMGSNQPQHF. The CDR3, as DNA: TGTGCCAGCAGCTTCATGGGAAGCAATCAGCCCCAGCATTTT.

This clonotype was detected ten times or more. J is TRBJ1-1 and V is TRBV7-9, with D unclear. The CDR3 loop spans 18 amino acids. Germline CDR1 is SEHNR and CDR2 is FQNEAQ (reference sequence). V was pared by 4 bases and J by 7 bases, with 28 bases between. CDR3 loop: CASSSPRIRAAGSLEAFF. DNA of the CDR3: TGTGCCAGCAGCTCCCCCAGGATCCGGGCCGCGGGTAGCCTTGAAGCTTTCTTT.

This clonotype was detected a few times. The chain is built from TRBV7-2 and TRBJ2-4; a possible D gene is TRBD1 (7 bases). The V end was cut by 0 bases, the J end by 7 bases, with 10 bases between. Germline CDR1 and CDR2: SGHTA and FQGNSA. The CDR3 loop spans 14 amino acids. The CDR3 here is CASSLAQGRNIQYF. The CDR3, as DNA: TGTGCCAGCAGCTTAGCACAGGGGAGGAACATTCAGTACTTC.

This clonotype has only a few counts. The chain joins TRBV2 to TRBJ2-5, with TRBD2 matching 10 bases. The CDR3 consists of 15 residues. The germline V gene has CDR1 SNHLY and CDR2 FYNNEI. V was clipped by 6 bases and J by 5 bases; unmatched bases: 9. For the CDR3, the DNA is TGTGCCAGCAGCGTCAGCGGGAGGGCACAGGAGACCCAGTACTTC. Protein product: CASSVSGRAQETQYF.

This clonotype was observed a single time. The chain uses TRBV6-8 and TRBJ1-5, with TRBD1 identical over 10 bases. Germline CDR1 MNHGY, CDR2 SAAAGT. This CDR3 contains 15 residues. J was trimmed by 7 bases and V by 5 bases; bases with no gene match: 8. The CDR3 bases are TGTGCCAGCAGTACCCTCCGGGACAGGGGACAGCCCCAGCATTTT. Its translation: CASSTLRDRGQPQHF.

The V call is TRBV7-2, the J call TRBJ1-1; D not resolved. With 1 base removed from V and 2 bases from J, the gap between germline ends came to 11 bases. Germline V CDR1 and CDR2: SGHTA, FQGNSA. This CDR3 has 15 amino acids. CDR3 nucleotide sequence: TGTGCCAGCAGCTTAGTTGGACGCCTAAACACTGAAGCTTTCTTT. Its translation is CASSLVGRLNTEAFF.

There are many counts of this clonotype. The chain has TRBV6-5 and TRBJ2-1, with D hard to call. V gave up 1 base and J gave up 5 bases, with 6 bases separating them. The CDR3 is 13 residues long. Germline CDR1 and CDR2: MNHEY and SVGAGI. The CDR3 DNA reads TGTGCCAGCAGTTACTGGCGGAACAATGAGCAGTTCTTC. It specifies CASSYWRNNEQFF.

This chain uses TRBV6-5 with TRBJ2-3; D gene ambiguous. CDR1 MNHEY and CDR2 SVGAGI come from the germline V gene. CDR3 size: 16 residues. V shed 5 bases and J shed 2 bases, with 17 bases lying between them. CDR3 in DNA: TGTGCCAGCAGTCTGCGCTCCGGCGGCCACACAGATACGCAGTATTTT. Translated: CASSLRSGGHTDTQYF.

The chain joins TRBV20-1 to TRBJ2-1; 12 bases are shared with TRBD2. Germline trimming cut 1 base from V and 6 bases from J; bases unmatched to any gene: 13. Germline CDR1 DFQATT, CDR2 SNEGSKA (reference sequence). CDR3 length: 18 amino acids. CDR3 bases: TGCAGTGCTAGAGCACCACCCCGACTAGCGGGAGCTCTCAATGAGCAGTTCTTC. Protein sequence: CSARAPPRLAGALNEQFF.

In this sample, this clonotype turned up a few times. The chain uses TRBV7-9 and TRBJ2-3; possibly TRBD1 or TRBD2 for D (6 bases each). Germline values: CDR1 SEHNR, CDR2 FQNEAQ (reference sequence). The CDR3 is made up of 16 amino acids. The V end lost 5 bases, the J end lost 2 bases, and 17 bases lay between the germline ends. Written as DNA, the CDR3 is TGTGCCAGCAGCGGAGGCAGGGCGGGACACACAGATACGCAGTATTTT. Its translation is CASSGGRAGHTDTQYF.

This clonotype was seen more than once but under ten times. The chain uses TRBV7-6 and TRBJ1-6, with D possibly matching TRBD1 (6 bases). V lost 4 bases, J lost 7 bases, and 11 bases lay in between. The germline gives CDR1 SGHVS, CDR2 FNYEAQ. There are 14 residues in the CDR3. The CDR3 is CASSSTGMNSPLHF. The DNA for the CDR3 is TGTGCCAGCAGCTCAACAGGGATGAATTCACCCCTCCACTTT.

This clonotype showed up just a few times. The CDR3 sequence is CSASGFGTPGFRDTQYF. For the CDR3, the DNA is TGCAGTGCTAGCGGATTCGGGACTCCGGGGTTTAGGGATACGCAGTATTTT. The chain employs TRBV20-1 and TRBJ2-3; possibly TRBD2 for D (6 bases). V dropped 3 bases and J dropped 6 bases, with 25 bases sitting between them. The CDR3 has 17 residues. Germline CDR1 reads DFQATT; CDR2 reads SNEGSKA (reference sequence).

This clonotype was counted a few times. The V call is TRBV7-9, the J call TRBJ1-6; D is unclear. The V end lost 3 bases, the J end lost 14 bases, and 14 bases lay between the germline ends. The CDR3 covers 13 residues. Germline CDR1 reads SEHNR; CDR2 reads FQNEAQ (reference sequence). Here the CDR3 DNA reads TGTGCCAGCAGCTTCGAGGACTCCGGGACCCTCCACTTT. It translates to CASSFEDSGTLHF.

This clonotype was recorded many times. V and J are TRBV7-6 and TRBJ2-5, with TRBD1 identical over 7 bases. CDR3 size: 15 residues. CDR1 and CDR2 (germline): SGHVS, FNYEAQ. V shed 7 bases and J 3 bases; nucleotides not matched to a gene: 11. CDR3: CASNPTTGTEETQYF. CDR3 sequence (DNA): TGTGCCAGCAACCCCACGACCGGGACAGAAGAGACCCAGTACTTC.

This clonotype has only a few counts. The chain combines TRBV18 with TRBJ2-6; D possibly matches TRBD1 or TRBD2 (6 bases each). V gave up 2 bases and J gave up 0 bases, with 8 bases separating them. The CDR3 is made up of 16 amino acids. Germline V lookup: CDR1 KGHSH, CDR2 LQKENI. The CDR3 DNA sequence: TGTGCCAGCTCACCAGGGGGGCCCTCTGGGGCCAACGTCCTGACTTTC. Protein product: CASSPGGPSGANVLTF.

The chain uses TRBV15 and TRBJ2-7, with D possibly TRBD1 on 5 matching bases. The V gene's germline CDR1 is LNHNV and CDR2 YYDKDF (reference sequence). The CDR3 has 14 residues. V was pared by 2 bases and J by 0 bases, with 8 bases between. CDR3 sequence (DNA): TGTGCCACCAGCAGACAGACAGTCTCCTACGAGCAGTACTTC. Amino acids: CATSRQTVSYEQYF.

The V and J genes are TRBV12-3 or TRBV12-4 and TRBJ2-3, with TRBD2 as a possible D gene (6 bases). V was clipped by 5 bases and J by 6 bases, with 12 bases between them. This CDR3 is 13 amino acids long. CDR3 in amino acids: CASSLRELDTQYF. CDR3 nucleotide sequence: TGTGCCAGCAGTCTCCGGGAGCTGGATACGCAGTATTTT.

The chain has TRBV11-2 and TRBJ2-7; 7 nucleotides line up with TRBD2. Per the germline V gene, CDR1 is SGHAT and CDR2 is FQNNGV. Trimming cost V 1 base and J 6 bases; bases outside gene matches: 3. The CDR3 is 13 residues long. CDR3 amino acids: CASSLGLAAEQYF. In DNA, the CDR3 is TGTGCCAGCAGCTTAGGACTAGCTGCCGAGCAGTACTTC.

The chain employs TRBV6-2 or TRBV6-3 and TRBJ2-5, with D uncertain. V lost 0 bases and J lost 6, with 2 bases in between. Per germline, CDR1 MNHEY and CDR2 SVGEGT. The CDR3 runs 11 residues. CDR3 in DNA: TGTGCCAGCAGTTACTCACAGACCCAGTACTTC. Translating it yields CASSYSQTQYF.

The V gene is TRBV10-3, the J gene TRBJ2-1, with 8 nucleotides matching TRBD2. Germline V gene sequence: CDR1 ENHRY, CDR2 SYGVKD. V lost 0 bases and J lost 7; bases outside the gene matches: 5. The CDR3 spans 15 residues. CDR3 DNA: TGTGCCATCAGTGAGTCTGCGGGGGGCCTGAATGAGCAGTTCTTC. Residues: CAISESAGGLNEQFF.

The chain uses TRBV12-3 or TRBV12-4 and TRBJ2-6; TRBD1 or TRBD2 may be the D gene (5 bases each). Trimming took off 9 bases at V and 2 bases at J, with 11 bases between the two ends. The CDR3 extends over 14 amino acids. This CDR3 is CASIGTAGANVLTF. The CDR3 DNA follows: TGTGCCAGTATAGGGACGGCTGGGGCCAACGTCCTGACTTTC.

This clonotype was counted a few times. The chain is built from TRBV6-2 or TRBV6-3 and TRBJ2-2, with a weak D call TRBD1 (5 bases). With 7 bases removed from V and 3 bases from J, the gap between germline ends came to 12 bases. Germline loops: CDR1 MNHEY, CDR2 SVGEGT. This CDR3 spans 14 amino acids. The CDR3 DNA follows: TGTGCCAGCATACCTCAGGGTTACACCGGGGAGCTGTTTTTT. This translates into CASIPQGYTGELFF.